This T cell receptor (beta chain) originates from a study of cytomegalovirus exposure and HLA in healthy donors (dated by TCRdb to 2016 to 2017). Some background on the complete study: An earlier analysis of some 600 of the donors reported 250 to 300 Gb of sequence data and roughly 120 million unique TCR beta sequences obtained from some 170 million T cells. An early release covering 550 to 650 HLA-typed donors comprised approximately 290 gigabases of sequencing data and around 86 million unique TCR sequences. Of the roughly 400 genotyped donors, over 70% fell in the genetic ancestry cluster associated with self-reported Caucasian donors. The study was designed to test whether signatures of past pathogen exposure could be identified by cataloging public T cell receptors. Using immunosequencing, the study profiled T cell repertoires from around 670 subjects and related those repertoires to cytomegalovirus serostatus. Along with the approximately 700-subject first cohort, a separate validation cohort of roughly 110 different subjects was used. To predict cytomegalovirus infection status, the study brought together high-throughput TCR immunosequencing, statistical association of individual TCRs with disease status, and machine learning. A later analysis re-examined previously published TCR beta repertoires from more than 600 donors and added high-resolution HLA genotyping to investigate patterns of TCR occurrence. Rather than using new phenotypic data, the later analysis identified candidate immune exposures from TCR beta sequences and from how often those sequences occurred across donors. In an earlier analysis of more than 550 of the donors, high-throughput TCR beta sequencing was used to judge whether each TCR beta V gene segment behaved as functional or pseudogenic. Donor age, sex, ethnicity and CMV serostatus were compiled together with the repertoire data. A later genetic analysis used genome-wide SNP genotypes for about 60% of the 666 donors, treating that subset as a discovery cohort. Every repertoire in the discovery cohort had been generated on one and the same sequencing platform. HLA typing included class I and class II loci at four-digit resolution. The number of typed donors differed by locus: about 620-640 for A, B, C, DRB1 and DQB1; approximately 530 for DQA1; some 590 for DPA1; and roughly 450 for DPB1. About five DR-DQ haplotypes were handled as single units for association and clustering, since linkage in the cohort was strong. Among 398 genotyped donors of the cohort, an average of around 240,000 unique TCR beta nucleotide sequences were sequenced per donor, around a sixth of them non-productive. The paper's findings and limits, for the study overall: Because HLA typing was missing for some donors at each locus, association tests included only the typed subset. According to a later analysis, TCR association rates differed among HLA loci, with DRB1 alleles showing the most associated TCRs and HLA-C alleles showing the fewest. In a later analysis, most CMV-associated TCR beta chains were found to appear HLA-restricted, with HLA associations seemingly driven largely by CMV exposure. A later analysis associated about 18,000 TCR beta sequences with specific HLA alleles at a false discovery rate of 0.05. Roughly 17 rarely observed V segments, including chromosome 9 orphons, were excluded from the earlier analysis of 550 to 700 of the donors because counts were too low. Across donors, most TCR sequences were observed very rarely, whereas some public TCRs were present in many individuals. Correlated functional status among segregating V segments might reflect linkage disequilibrium, but an unknown experimental factor could not be ruled out. A group of highly shared sequence variants was considered likely to be a technical artifact of the sequencing pipeline. The only immune exposure information available for the cohort was CMV serostatus. Broadly in line with IMGT annotations, most TCR beta V segments showed up in productive rearrangements about 87% or about 30% of the time in an earlier analysis of several hundred of the donors. The cohort was sequenced for TCR beta chains only, and without alpha or paired-chain data the features that could be detected were limited. V-gene and J-gene trimming of TCR beta chains was associated with a missense DCLRE1C variant in a later genetic analysis, and the association was replicated in an independent cohort. A later analysis found that HLA-associated TCR beta chains were more clonally expanded and had lower generation probabilities than equally common non-associated chains. Presence/absence analyses assumed roughly uniform sequencing depth across donors, an assumption that may not hold. Some IMGT-functional V segments, including TRBV6-2 and TRBV6-3, could not be told apart with the 87-base-pair reads, so those segments were excluded. Assigning TCR associations to individual alleles was difficult when HLA alleles, especially DR and DQ, strongly co-occurred. A few of the identified cytomegalovirus-associated TCR beta chains were confirmed in vitro to be specific for cytomegalovirus antigens. The study listed around 160 TCR beta chains as associated with cytomegalovirus. According to a later genetic analysis, donors in an Asian-associated ancestry cluster had fewer N-insertions in productive TCRs than the approximately 630-donor mean. According to a later analysis, parvovirus B19, influenza, CMV and Epstein-Barr virus appeared linked to several top co-occurrence clusters. It was suggested by the authors that the approach could potentially be generalized to other disease states and immunological phenotypes. A further reported finding was that TCR beta sequences accurately predicted the HLA-A and HLA-B alleles for most subjects in the first cohort. In both the original and validation cohorts, the classifier was reported to diagnose cytomegalovirus status with high specificity and sensitivity.

Of note for this clone: It lacks a known antigen. Qualities for individual bases were not recorded, and no much larger clone is one base off.

Preparation of the library involved the immunoSEQ multiplex PCR assay. For the multiplex PCR, a mixture combining 60 forward primers for TCR Vbeta segments and 13 reverse primers for TCR Jbeta segments was used. The CDR3 region of rearranged TCR beta genes was amplified from genomic DNA with a multiplex PCR assay. On the Illumina HiSeq System, the amplified TCR beta libraries were sequenced as 87-base-pair reads. As for how the authors treated the data: A later analysis counted tens of millions of unique TCR beta chains across the 690 or so repertoires, and 9.5 million to 11 million of these chains were shared by at least two donors. Raw reads were error-corrected and collapsed into unique sequences by a nearest-neighbor algorithm in which closely related sequences were merged to remove PCR and sequencing errors. Alignment of CDR3 sequences to IMGT reference sequences was used to assign V, D and J gene segments. For a sequence to be retained, at least a six-nucleotide match to both a V gene segment and a J gene segment was required. Rearrangements were called productive when the CDR3 lacked stop codons and stayed in frame with V and J; all others were non-productive. CDR3 was defined according to IMGT convention as the region running from the second conserved V-encoded cysteine to the conserved J-encoded phenylalanine. In an earlier analysis of just under 600 of the donors, sequences lacking an unambiguous match to a single V gene segment were excluded. An earlier analysis of approximately 590 of the donors called V segments functional above 56.7% productive rearrangements and segregating when the between-donor standard deviation exceeded 5%. A statistical classification framework was built for diagnosing cytomegalovirus status from the catalog of TCR beta chain sequences. A later analysis assigned V and J genes by comparing TCR nucleotide sequences with IMGT/GENE-DB human TR gene sequences. In a later analysis, CDR3 sequences and most-parsimonious VDJ recombination scenarios were assigned using the TCRdist pipeline. In a later analysis, each TCR beta chain was defined by its CDR3 amino acid sequence together with its V-gene family, and reads without a unique V-gene family were excluded. As a way to deal with suspected cross-contamination and a sequencing artifact, a later analysis dropped hundreds of nucleotide sequences that were highly shared and had low generation probability. In a later analysis, a clonal expansion index was calculated for each public chain from normalized within-repertoire ranks of inferred template counts. In a later analysis, generation probabilities were computed with a VDJ recombination model fitted to out-of-frame rearrangements, and the resulting probabilities were checked against IGoR. Hypergeometric tests were used in a later analysis to score TCR-TCR, TCR-HLA and TCR-CMV co-occurrence, with a repertoire-size bias correction applied to the TCR pairs. In a later analysis, false discovery rates were estimated by permuting HLA or CMV assignments 20 times. A later analysis grouped co-occurring TCRs with DBSCAN, adding TCRdist sequence similarity when clustering within HLA-allele-positive subsets. Repertoires with fewer than 30,000 or more than 120,000 public chains, plus five repertoires with anomalous nucleotide sharing, were excluded from co-occurrence clustering. As stored in TCRdb, this immuneACCESS dataset retains in-frame rearrangements with V and J assigned. A fraction of the clones does not appear; measured against another copy, unresolved V genes explain less than half of the discrepancy, and the remainder lacks a known reason. V, J and clone size were drawn from that table, and D and trimming were deduced from the DNA. Across this sample there are under 250,000 clones, with approximately 80% seen only once. Approximately 10% of the sample lies in the top ten.

The cohort consisted of 666 healthy bone marrow donors. At the time of sampling, every cohort member was nominally healthy, though immune exposures that went unrecorded were likely present. The donor tested CMV seropositive, placing the donor among the 289 seropositive members of the cohort. A peripheral blood sample was collected from each donor, and TCR beta sequencing was performed on peripheral blood mononuclear cells. Genomic DNA was extracted from the blood cell samples with the Qiagen DNeasy Blood Extraction Kit. The CDR3 covers 17 residues, taking in both the cysteine and the phenylalanine. The CDR3 DNA has 51 bases and is translated from base 1. V trim: 11 bases; J trim: 4 bases; unmatched bases: 13. From a lookup of the germline V gene, CDR1 and CDR2 are SNHLY and FYNNEI.

Sequenced material: PBMCs. The rearranged chain carries TRBV2 and TRBJ2-2, and TRBD2 aligns with 13 junction nucleotides. The receptor was isolated from a woman in her fifties or sixties in good health and CMV-seropositive. The encoded CDR3 is CALEGTSGEESTGELFF. The DNA sequence follows: TGTGCCCTGGAGGGGACTAGCGGGGAAGAAAGCACCGGGGAGCTGTTTTTT.